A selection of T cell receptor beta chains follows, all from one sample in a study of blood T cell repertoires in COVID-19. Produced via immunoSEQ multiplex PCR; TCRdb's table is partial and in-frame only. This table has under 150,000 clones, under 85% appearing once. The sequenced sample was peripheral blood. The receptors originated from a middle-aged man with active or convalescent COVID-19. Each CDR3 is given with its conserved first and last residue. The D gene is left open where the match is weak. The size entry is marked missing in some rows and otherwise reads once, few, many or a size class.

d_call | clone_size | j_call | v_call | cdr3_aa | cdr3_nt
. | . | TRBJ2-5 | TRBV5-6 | CASSFSVETQYF | TGTGCCAGCAGCTTTAGCGTGGAGACCCAGTACTTC
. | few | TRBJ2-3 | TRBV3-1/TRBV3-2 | CASSQEDNYTDTQYF | TGTGCCAGCAGCCAAGAGGACAACTACACAGATACGCAGTATTTT
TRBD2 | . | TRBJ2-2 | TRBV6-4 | CAGNSGANTGELFF | TGTGCCGGGAACAGCGGGGCGAACACCGGGGAGCTGTTTTTT
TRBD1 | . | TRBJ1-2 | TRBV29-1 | CSVTGGPNYGYTF | TGCAGCGTGACAGGGGGTCCTAACTATGGCTACACCTTC
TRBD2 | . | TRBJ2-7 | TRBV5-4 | CASSLVQRGTYEQYF | TGTGCCAGCAGCTTGGTCCAGCGGGGGACCTACGAGCAGTACTTC
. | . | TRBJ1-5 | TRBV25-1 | CASSDLRGGSNQPQHF | TGTGCCAGCAGCGATCTCAGGGGTGGTAGCAATCAGCCCCAGCATTTT
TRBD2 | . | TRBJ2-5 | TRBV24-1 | CATSDPRAASGTQETQYF | TGTGCCACCAGTGACCCTCGAGCGGCTAGCGGGACCCAAGAGACCCAGTACTTC
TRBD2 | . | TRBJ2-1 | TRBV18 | CASSPAYGGARGNEQFF | TGTGCCAGCTCACCCGCGTACGGGGGGGCGCGGGGCAATGAGCAGTTCTTC
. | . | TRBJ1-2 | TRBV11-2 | CASSPPQGYGYTF | TGTGCCAGCAGCCCTCCACAGGGCTATGGCTACACCTTC
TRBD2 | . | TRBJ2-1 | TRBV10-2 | CASSDRLAGYNEQFF | TGCGCCAGCAGTGACCGTCTAGCGGGTTACAATGAGCAGTTCTTC
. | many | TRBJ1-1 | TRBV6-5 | CASSSQYTEAFF | TGTGCCAGCAGTTCCCAGTACACTGAAGCTTTCTTT
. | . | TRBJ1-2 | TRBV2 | CASSEYREAYGYTF | TGTGCCAGCAGTGAGTACCGGGAGGCATATGGCTACACCTTC
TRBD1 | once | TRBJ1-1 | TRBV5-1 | CASSTGQGDTEAFF | TGCGCCAGCAGCACCGGACAGGGGGACACTGAAGCTTTCTTT
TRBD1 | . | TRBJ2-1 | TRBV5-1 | CASSSQGDRYNEQFF | TGCGCCAGCAGCTCCCAGGGGGACCGATACAATGAGCAGTTCTTC
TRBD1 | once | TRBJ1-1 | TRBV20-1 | CSAATGDEAFF | TGCAGTGCTGCGACAGGGGATGAAGCTTTCTTT
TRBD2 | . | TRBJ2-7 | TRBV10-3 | CAISEQSGGQVEQYF | TGTGCCATCAGTGAACAGTCGGGGGGGCAAGTCGAGCAGTACTTC
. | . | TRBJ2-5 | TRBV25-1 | CASSDLQTIGRQETQYF | TGTGCCAGCAGTGATTTACAGACTATCGGCCGGCAAGAGACCCAGTACTTC
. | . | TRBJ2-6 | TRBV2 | CASCRGPGANVLTF | TGTGCCAGCTGCAGGGGTCCCGGGGCCAACGTCCTGACTTTC
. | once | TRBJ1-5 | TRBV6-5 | CASRGRGNQPQHF | TGTGCCAGCAGGGGACGGGGGAATCAGCCCCAGCATTTT
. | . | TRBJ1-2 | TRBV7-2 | CASSVTAYGYTF | TGTGCCAGCAGCGTTACAGCCTATGGCTACACCTTC
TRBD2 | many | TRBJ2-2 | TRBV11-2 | CAGGASGVMNTGELFF | TGTGCCGGGGGGGCTAGCGGGGTGATGAACACCGGGGAGCTGTTTTTT
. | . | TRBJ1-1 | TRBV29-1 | CSVRGQGTEAFF | TGCAGCGTTAGAGGCCAGGGCACTGAAGCTTTCTTT
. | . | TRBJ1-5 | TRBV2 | CASSEGGQPQHF | TGTGCCAGCAGTGAAGGCGGTCAGCCCCAGCATTTT
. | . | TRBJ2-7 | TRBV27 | CASSLSIRGPYEQYF | TGTGCCAGCAGTTTATCGATAAGGGGCCCTTACGAGCAGTACTTC
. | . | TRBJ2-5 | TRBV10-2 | CAHKSRVRERVETQYF | TGCGCCCACAAGTCAAGGGTCAGGGAAAGGGTAGAGACCCAGTACTTC
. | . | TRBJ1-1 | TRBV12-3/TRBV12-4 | CASSYQVRTEAFF | TGTGCCAGCAGTTACCAGGTTCGCACTGAAGCTTTCTTT
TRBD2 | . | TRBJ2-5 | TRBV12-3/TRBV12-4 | CASTSVAGETQYF | TGTGCCAGCACCTCCGTAGCGGGGGAGACCCAGTACTTC
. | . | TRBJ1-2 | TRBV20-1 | CSASTRLGYTF | TGCAGTGCTAGTACCAGGCTTGGCTACACCTTC
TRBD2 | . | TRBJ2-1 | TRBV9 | CASSVRRGGGAHEQFF | TGTGCCAGCAGCGTAAGGCGGGGCGGGGGGGCCCATGAGCAGTTCTTC
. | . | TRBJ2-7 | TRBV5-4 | CASSLGSGKFAHEQYF | TGTGCCAGCAGCTTGGGCTCAGGCAAGTTTGCCCACGAGCAGTACTTC